This T cell receptor (beta chain) was identified in a study of blood T cell repertoires in COVID-19. Trimming took off 0 bases at V and 2 bases at J, with 13 bases between the two ends. The germline gives CDR1 MNHEY, CDR2 SVGAGI. The CDR3 totals 16 residues. Authors' data handling: Amplification of reference gene primers was used by the study to estimate nucleated cell counts. Data came from immunoSEQ multiplex PCR; TCRdb stores just in-frame clones and leaves some out. For V, J and clone size, that table is used; D and trimming come from the DNA. The sample contains about 70,000 clones, more than 75% of which appear only once.

The clonotype was recovered from a human donor in a cohort sampled during active COVID-19. The sequencing input was peripheral blood. The V call is TRBV6-5, the J call TRBJ1-1, with D uncertain. The CDR3 loop is CASSYSVSLGNTEAFF. The CDR3 nucleotides read TGTGCCAGCAGTTACTCAGTTTCCCTAGGAAACACTGAAGCTTTCTTT.